The present T cell receptor (beta chain) was sequenced within a study of long-term antiretroviral therapy in people with HIV. Findings and limits, study-wide: Investigators report no available data on ART adherence, viral resistance or therapy changes. Clonotypes expanded prior to ART showed repertoire dominance at all sampled time points.

CDR1 is MGHRA and CDR2 is YSYEKL in the germline V gene. The trim removed 2 bases at V and 0 bases at J, leaving 5 bases unmatched. The CDR3 loop spans 16 amino acids. The assay, immunoSEQ v3.0, was run at survey level. Produced via immunoSEQ multiplex PCR; TCRdb's table is partial and in-frame only. The sample lists about 22,000 clones; over 80% were seen once. As concerns this clone: What it binds is unknown.

The chain is built from TRBV4-1 and TRBJ2-7, with 9 bases aligning to TRBD1. The receptor was derived from a man aged 35-49 years with HIV. The sample was unsorted PBMCs, taken 1.6 years after starting antiretroviral therapy. CDR3 in amino acids: CASSQLGTGSSYEQYF. The CDR3, as DNA: TGCGCCAGCAGCCAACTCGGGACAGGGAGCTCCTACGAGCAGTACTTC.